This T cell receptor (beta chain) derives from a study of T cell responses to AZD1222 COVID-19 vaccine. Study results and caveats: Spike regions recognized by vaccine-associated CD4 TCRs spanned the protein, led by 160-218 and 743-854. Seropositive AZD1222 recipients at baseline numbered only 6 or 7.

The CDR3 has 15 residues. V dropped 4 bases and J dropped 3; count of bases not matched to a gene: 4. From germline, CDR1 is LGHDT and CDR2 YNNKEL (reference sequence). Second doses at about 4 or about 12 weeks were pooled. Clones were sequenced by immunoSEQ multiplex PCR, and TCRdb holds only the in-frame ones, with some missing. The table records roughly 140,000 clones, 75% to 95% of them present only once. Notes on this clone: Antigen unknown.

The J gene is TRBJ2-1, the V gene TRBV3-1 (or the pseudogene TRBV3-2); 9 bases are shared with TRBD1. This receptor was obtained from an adult who received the AZD1222 COVID-19 vaccine. This specimen was peripheral blood, taken 28 days after the second AZD1222 dose. CDR3 bases: TGTGCCAGCAGCCCGGGACAGGGAAACTACAATGAGCAGTTCTTC. Translation: CASSPGQGNYNEQFF.